This T cell receptor beta chain was captured by sequencing in a study of blood T cell repertoires in COVID-19. Study in general: The United States, Italy and Spain provided the acute and convalescent COVID-19 samples. Sources were T cells, B-cell-depleted T cells, or PBMCs; the material itself was cDNA or gDNA.

In the authors' workflow: Amplification from reference gene primers served as the basis for estimated nucleated cell counts. Profiling relied on immunoSEQ multiplex PCR, and the TCRdb table lists in-frame clones only, not all of them. V and J calls and clone size are copied from that table; D and trimming were computed from the DNA. The sample lists hundreds of thousands of clones, roughly 83% seen once, with just under 7.5% in the top ten. This CDR3 is built from 16 residues. V shed 5 bases and J 4 bases; nucleotides not matched to a gene: 10. CDR1 and CDR2 (germline): SGHVS, FQNEAQ. The sequenced material came from peripheral blood. The sequence came from a woman aged 45-59 years with acute or convalescent COVID-19. This rearrangement joins TRBV7-8 to TRBJ1-2, with TRBD1 matching 10 bases. The CDR3 DNA is TGTGCCAGCAGCGCTAGCCGACAGGGGGCCTTCTATGGCTACACCTTC. This gives the protein CASSASRQGAFYGYTF.